The present T cell receptor (beta chain) was sequenced within a study of blood T cells in healthy people across ages. It was with a sample-barcoded 5' primer and a J-beta primer mix that a second PCR of roughly 7 to 11 cycles was run. Every sample gave at least 2.5 million paired-end reads containing CDR3. TCRdb analysed the 5' RACE reads with MiXCR anew, one entry per CDR3 protein. The data contain roughly 2 million distinct CDR3 sequences, approximately 50% of them singletons. Germline CDR1 is DFQATT and CDR2 is SNEGSKA (reference sequence). The CDR3 has 13 residues. V lost 6 bases and J lost 0, with 10 bases in between.

This TCR was sampled from a woman in her forties in good health. The chain employs TRBV20-1 and TRBJ2-3; D gene uncertain. The sample taken for sequencing was blood. The CDR3 loop reads CSALIGSTDTQYF. The CDR3 DNA reads as TGCAGTGCCCTTATAGGGAGCACAGATACGCAGTATTTT.